The entry that follows covers one TCR beta chain sequence. Profiling relied on immunoSEQ multiplex PCR, and the TCRdb table lists in-frame clones only, not all of them. The top ten clones hold around 1.5% of a sample with roughly 1 million clones, 60% to 80% of them seen once. This specimen comes from a study of shared clonotypes between healthy human individuals. With 3 bases removed from V and 3 bases from J, the gap between germline ends came to 5 bases. Germline loops: CDR1 SGHTA, CDR2 FQGNSA. The CDR3 runs 13 residues. The origin of this receptor is a young man in good health. This chain uses TRBV7-2 with TRBJ2-2; D unresolved. The sequencing input was memory CD4+ T cells sorted from blood. As to subset: CD45RA-negative fraction. The CDR3 nucleotides are TGTGCCAGCAGCTTTACATACACCGGGGAGCTGTTTTTT. It specifies CASSFTYTGELFF.